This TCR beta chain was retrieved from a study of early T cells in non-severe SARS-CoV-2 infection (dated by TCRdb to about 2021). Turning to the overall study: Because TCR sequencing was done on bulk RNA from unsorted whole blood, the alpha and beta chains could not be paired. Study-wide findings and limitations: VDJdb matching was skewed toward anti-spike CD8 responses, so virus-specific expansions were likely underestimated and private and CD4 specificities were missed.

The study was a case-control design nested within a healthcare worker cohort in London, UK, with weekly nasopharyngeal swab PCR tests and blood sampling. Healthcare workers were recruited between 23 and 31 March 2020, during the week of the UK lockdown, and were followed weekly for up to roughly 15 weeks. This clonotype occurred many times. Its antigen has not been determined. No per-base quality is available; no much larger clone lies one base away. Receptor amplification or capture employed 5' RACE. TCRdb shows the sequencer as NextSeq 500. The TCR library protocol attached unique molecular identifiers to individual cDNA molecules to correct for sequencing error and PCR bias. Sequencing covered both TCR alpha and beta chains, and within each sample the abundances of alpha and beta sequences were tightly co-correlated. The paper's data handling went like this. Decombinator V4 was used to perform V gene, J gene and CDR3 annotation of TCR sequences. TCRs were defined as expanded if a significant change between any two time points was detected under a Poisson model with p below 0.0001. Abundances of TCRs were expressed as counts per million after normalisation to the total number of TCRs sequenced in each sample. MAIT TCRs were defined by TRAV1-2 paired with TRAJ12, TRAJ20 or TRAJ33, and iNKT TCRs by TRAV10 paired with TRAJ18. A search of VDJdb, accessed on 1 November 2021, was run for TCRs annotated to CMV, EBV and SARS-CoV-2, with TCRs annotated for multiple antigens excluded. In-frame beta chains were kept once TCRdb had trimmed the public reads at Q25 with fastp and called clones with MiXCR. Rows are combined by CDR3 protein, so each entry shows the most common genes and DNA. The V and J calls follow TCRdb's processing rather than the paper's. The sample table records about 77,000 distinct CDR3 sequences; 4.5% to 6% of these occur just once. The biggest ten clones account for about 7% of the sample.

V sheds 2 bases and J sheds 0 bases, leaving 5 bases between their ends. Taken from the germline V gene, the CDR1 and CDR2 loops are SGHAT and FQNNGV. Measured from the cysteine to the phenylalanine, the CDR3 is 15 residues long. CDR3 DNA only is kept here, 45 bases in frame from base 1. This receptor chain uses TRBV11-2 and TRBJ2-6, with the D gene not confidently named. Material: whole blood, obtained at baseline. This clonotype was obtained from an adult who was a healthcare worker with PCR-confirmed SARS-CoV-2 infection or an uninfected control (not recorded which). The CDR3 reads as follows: CASSLYSSGANVLTF. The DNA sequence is TGTGCCAGCAGCTTATACTCCTCTGGGGCCAACGTCCTGACTTTC. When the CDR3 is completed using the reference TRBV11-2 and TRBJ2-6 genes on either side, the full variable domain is EAGVAQSPRYKIIEKRQSVAFWCNPISGHATLYWYQQILGQGPKLLIQFQNNGVVDDSQLPKDRFSAERLKGVDSTLKIQPAKLEDSAVYLCASSLYSSGANVLTFGAGSRLTVL.